This T cell receptor (beta chain) was profiled in a study of blood T cell repertoires in COVID-19. Study overall: Samples came from the United States, Italy and Spain, spanning acute and convalescent COVID-19. PBMCs, B-cell-depleted T cells, or T cells were the source of the cDNA or gDNA that made up the material.

The assay was immunoSEQ multiplex PCR, and TCRdb's table has in-frame clones only and misses some. The top ten clones hold approximately 4% of a sample with about 270,000 clones, about nine tenths of them seen once. Participants' own reports of clinical history determined their cohort assignment. Trimming stripped 4 bases from V and 4 bases from J, with 7 bases between. The CDR3 extends over 12 amino acids. The germline CDR1 and CDR2 sequences are LGHDT and YNNKEL (reference sequence). Source material: PBMCs or T cells enriched from blood (not recorded which). The clonotype was recovered from a woman aged 25-40 years with acute COVID-19. The chain combines TRBV3-1 (or the pseudogene TRBV3-2) with TRBJ1-1; TRBD1 is a possible D gene (5 bases). DNA of the CDR3: TGTGCCAGCAGCCCAGACAGCACTGAAGCTTTCTTT. Translated: CASSPDSTEAFF.